These 2 T cell receptor beta chains originate from one sample sequenced in a study of blood T cell repertoires in COVID-19 (dated by TCRdb to about 2020). To prepare the library, the immunoSEQ multiplex PCR assay was applied. TCRdb stores this immuneACCESS table with in-frame sequences only. Part of the clones is absent; in the studies checked, under half of the shortfall reflects unresolved V genes, and no reason is known for the rest. For this sample the table gives approximately 200,000 clones, of which 86% were detected only once. The ten biggest clones cover roughly 2% of the sample. The sample taken for sequencing was peripheral blood. The receptors were gathered from a woman aged 45-65 years with acute or convalescent COVID-19.

In its sample, this clone was seen once. The chain recombines TRBV6-2 or TRBV6-3 with TRBJ1-1; TRBD1 is a possible D gene (5 bases). The CDR3 consists of 14 residues. CDR1 and CDR2 (germline): MNHEY, SVGEGT. Trimming stripped 5 bases from V and 3 bases from J, with 13 bases between. CDR3: CASSKGLTYTEAFF. For the CDR3, the DNA is TGTGCCAGCAGTAAGGGGCTAACGTACACTGAAGCTTTCTTT.

J is TRBJ1-1 and V is TRBV6-5; D is unresolved. This CDR3 comprises 14 residues. Per germline, CDR1 MNHEY and CDR2 SVGAGI. V gave up 6 bases and J gave up 4 bases, with 15 bases separating them. The DNA for the CDR3 is TGTGCCAGCAGCTTTAGCCGAATGGGCACTGAAGCTTTCTTT. Its protein is CASSFSRMGTEAFF.